This TCR beta chain was recorded in a study of T cells expressing NK-cell markers. The wider study: Cells sorted as CD3+CD56+NKG2C+, CD3+CD56+NKG2C- and CD3+CD56-NKG2C+ T cells supplied the TCR beta repertoires. The study's findings and limits: Six of the donors carried dominant NKG2C+ clonotypes that took up about 1.0-7.5% of their CD8+ T cells.

Germline values: CDR1 LGHNA, CDR2 YSLEER. The CDR3 totals 16 residues. Concerning this clonotype: Its target is not known.

Reprocessing the 5' RACE reads, TCRdb reports a single entry for every CDR3 protein and omits DNA. Its clone listing holds about 550,000 distinct CDR3 sequences. The sequenced sample was blood T cells: a sorted CD56 or NKG2C T cell subset, CD4+ or CD8+ T cells, or bulk PBMC T cells (not recorded which). The TCR sequence derives from a young man in good health. The chain recombines TRBV4-3 with TRBJ1-4; without DNA, the TCRdb call of TRBD1 cannot be checked. The CDR3 sequence is CASSQEAGTSGEKLFF.